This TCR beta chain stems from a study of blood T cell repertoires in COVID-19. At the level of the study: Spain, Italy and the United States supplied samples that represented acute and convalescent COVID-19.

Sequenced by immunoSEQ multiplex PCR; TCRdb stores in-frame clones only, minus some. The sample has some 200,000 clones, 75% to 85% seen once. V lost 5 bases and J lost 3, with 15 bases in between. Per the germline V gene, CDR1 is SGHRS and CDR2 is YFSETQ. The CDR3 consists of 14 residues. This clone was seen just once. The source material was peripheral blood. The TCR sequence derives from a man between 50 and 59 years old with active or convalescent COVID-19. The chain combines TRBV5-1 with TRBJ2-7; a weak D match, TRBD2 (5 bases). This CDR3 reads CASRAGGWVYEQYF. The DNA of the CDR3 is TGCGCCAGCAGGGCGGGCGGCTGGGTCTACGAGCAGTACTTC.